The 19 T cell receptor beta chains listed next were all sequenced from one sample in a study of identical twins. TCRdb processed the 5' RACE reads anew with MiXCR; each CDR3 protein has one entry. The sample lists some 570,000 distinct CDR3 sequences; under 25% were seen once. This sample was also put to use in a study of yellow fever vaccine responses in identical twins.

Source material: CD4+ T cells sorted from blood. These TCRs come from a woman between 18 and 29 years old in good health.

The chain combines TRBV10-3 with TRBJ2-1; D may be TRBD1 (5 bases). Per germline, CDR1 ENHRY and CDR2 SYGVKD. This CDR3 contains 12 residues. Trimming shortened V by 4 bases and J by 8 bases, and 9 bases separated the two germline ends. The CDR3 bases are TGTGCCATCAGTGGCAGGGAATATGAGCAGTTCTTC. Amino acid sequence: CAISGREYEQFF.

This clonotype turned up a few times. DNA of the CDR3: TGCAGTGCTAGAGATTGGGGGACTAGCGGGAGAGAGACCCAGTACTTC. It is translated as CSARDWGTSGRETQYF. The chain employs TRBV20-1 and TRBJ2-5; TRBD2 agrees at 14 bases. Looked up from germline, CDR1 is DFQATT and CDR2 is SNEGSKA (reference sequence). The CDR3 contains 16 residues. The V and J ends lost 0 bases and 4 bases, in that order; junction bases with no gene match: 4.

This clonotype turned up a few times. The V call is TRBV29-1, the J call TRBJ2-1; D is unclear. The CDR3 consists of 14 residues. Germline V gives CDR1 SQVTM, CDR2 ANQGSEA. The V and J ends lost 6 bases and 4 bases respectively, with 16 bases between them. The CDR3 coding sequence is TGCAGCGTGGACGGACCCTTAATATACAATGAGCAGTTCTTC. Translating gives CSVDGPLIYNEQFF.

The chain uses TRBV4-1 and TRBJ2-1, with 8 nucleotides matching TRBD2. The ends lost 5 bases at V and 0 bases at J; junction bases unmatched: 3. The CDR3 runs to 15 residues. Per germline, CDR1 MGHRA and CDR2 YSYEKL. The CDR3 loop is CASSITSGSYNEQFF. For the CDR3, the DNA is TGCGCCAGCAGCATAACTAGCGGCTCCTACAATGAGCAGTTCTTC.

The rearrangement links TRBV12-3 or TRBV12-4 to TRBJ2-3, with 8 nucleotides matching TRBD2. The CDR3 is 16 amino acids. V shed 3 bases, J shed 0 bases, and the junction held 5 bases outside the gene matches. The CDR3: CASSLTGLVSTDTQYF. CDR3 in DNA: TGTGCCAGCAGTTTGACGGGACTAGTGAGCACAGATACGCAGTATTTT.

The table lists this clonotype with a few counts. The chain links TRBV24-1 to TRBJ2-1; TRBD1 matches 9 bases. In germline, CDR1 is KGHDR, CDR2 SFDVKD. The CDR3 extends over 15 amino acids. With 3 bases clipped from V and 8 bases from J, the junction kept 7 bases outside the gene matches. The DNA of the CDR3 is TGTGCCACCAGTGATCCCCGGGACAGGGATTATGAGCAGTTCTTC. Amino acids: CATSDPRDRDYEQFF.

The gene calls are TRBV29-1 and TRBJ2-1; D is unclear. Trimming removed 7 bases from V and 2 bases from J, with 15 bases in between. CDR3 length: 14 amino acids. Germline assignment: CDR1 SQVTM and CDR2 ANQGSEA. The CDR3: CSARPAVAYNEQFF. The CDR3 DNA reads TGCAGCGCCCGTCCAGCTGTGGCCTACAATGAGCAGTTCTTC.

The chain employs TRBV9 and TRBJ1-2, with no clear D. Germline-derived CDR1 and CDR2 are SGDLS and YYNGEE. V was cut by 0 bases and J by 2 bases, with 11 bases left in between. The CDR3 is 15 residues long. CDR3 protein: CASSVAHGENYGYTF. CDR3 DNA: TGTGCCAGCAGCGTAGCTCATGGAGAGAACTATGGCTACACCTTC.

This clonotype was picked up a small number of times. The J gene is TRBJ1-5, the V gene TRBV18; D is undetermined. Germline V gene lookup returns CDR1 KGHSH and CDR2 LQKENI. The CDR3 consists of 15 residues. Trimming left V 0 bases short and J 0 bases short, with 6 bases between. CDR3 region: CASSPPGNSNQPQHF. The CDR3 coding sequence is TGTGCCAGCTCACCACCGGGGAATAGCAATCAGCCCCAGCATTTT.

This chain joins TRBV20-1 and TRBJ2-1, with D unclear. The V gene lost 3 bases and the J gene lost 6 bases, with 12 bases spanning the gap. Germline CDR1 DFQATT, CDR2 SNEGSKA (reference sequence). The CDR3 has 13 residues. The CDR3 nucleotides read TGCAGTGCTAGTTTCCCCTATAGCAATGAGCAGTTCTTC. Protein: CSASFPYSNEQFF.

CDR3 in DNA: TGTGCCAGCAGTGATTCGGGAAATATCTACAATGAGCAGTTCTTC. Amino acids: CASSDSGNIYNEQFF. The V gene is TRBV6-4, the J gene TRBJ2-1, with D possibly being TRBD2 (5 bases). There are 15 residues in the CDR3. The germline gives CDR1 MRHNA, CDR2 SNTAGT. Trimming left V 3 bases short and J 3 bases short, with 12 bases between.

This clonotype has just a few counts. The chain uses TRBV15 and TRBJ2-7; no definite D call. Deletions cut 2 bases from V and 2 bases from J, with 10 bases between. Germline loops: CDR1 LNHNV, CDR2 YYDKDF (reference sequence). The CDR3 loop spans 14 amino acids. The DNA of the CDR3 is TGTGCCACCAGCAGAAGCCTTGTCGCCTACGAGCAGTACTTC. Translating it yields CATSRSLVAYEQYF.

This clonotype was counted between two and nine times. This chain joins TRBV10-3 and TRBJ2-2; the D gene is possibly TRBD1 (5 bases). The length of the CDR3 is 15 residues. Germline-derived CDR1 and CDR2 are ENHRY and SYGVKD. Trimming left V 1 base short and J 3 bases short, with 9 bases between. For the CDR3, the DNA is TGTGCCATCAGTGAGTTTCAGGGTGACACCGGGGAGCTGTTTTTT. It codes for CAISEFQGDTGELFF.

The chain recombines TRBV7-9 with TRBJ1-4; maybe TRBD1 (5 bases). The V end lost 0 bases, the J end lost 7 bases, and 12 bases lay between the germline ends. CDR1 SEHNR and CDR2 FQNEAQ come from the germline V gene (reference sequence). This CDR3 comprises 15 residues. The DNA for the CDR3 is TGTGCCAGCAGCTTAGCGAGGGGCTCCAGTGAAAAACTGTTTTTT. It yields the protein CASSLARGSSEKLFF. The variable domain in full, completed from reference TRBV7-9 and TRBJ1-4, reads DTGVSQNPRHKITKRGQNVTFRCDPISEHNRLYWYRQTLGQGPEFLTYFQNEAQLEKSRLLSDRFSAERPKGSFSTLEIQRTEQGDSAMYLCASSLARGSSEKLFFGSGTQLSVL.

This clonotype appeared many times. The V gene is TRBV6-5, the J gene TRBJ1-3; 8 bases match TRBD1. There are 15 residues in the CDR3. Germline-derived CDR1 and CDR2 are MNHEY and SVGAGI. V gave up 0 bases and J gave up 4 bases; unmatched junction bases: 2. The CDR3: CASSYSGQGGNTIYF. Written as DNA, the CDR3 is TGTGCCAGCAGTTACTCCGGACAGGGAGGAAACACCATATATTTT.

The chain couples TRBV6-2 or TRBV6-3 to TRBJ2-2; D uncertain. Germline CDR1 and CDR2: MNHEY and SVGEGT. The V end lost 7 bases, the J end lost 6 bases, and 18 bases lay between the germline ends. The CDR3 is made up of 15 amino acids. For the CDR3, the DNA is TGTGCCAGCACCGACCAGGTAGTCCGGGCCGGGGAGCTGTTTTTT. It is translated as CASTDQVVRAGELFF.

This clonotype was recorded a few times. This rearrangement joins TRBV5-1 to TRBJ2-5, with D perhaps TRBD2 (5 bases). V gave up 4 bases and J gave up 0 bases, with 13 bases separating them. Germline CDR1 is SGHRS and CDR2 is YFSETQ. This CDR3 has 15 residues. In nucleotides, the CDR3 is TGCGCCAGCAGCCCCAACACTAGGTACCAAGAGACCCAGTACTTC. Its protein is CASSPNTRYQETQYF.

The chain has TRBV5-1 and TRBJ2-2; TRBD1 might be the D (6 bases). The CDR3 has 16 amino acids. Germline loops: CDR1 SGHRS, CDR2 YFSETQ. V lost 2 bases, J lost 6 bases, and 17 bases lay in between. The CDR3 DNA sequence: TGCGCCAGCAGCTTCAATACAGGGTTGGGGGCCGGGGAGCTGTTTTTT. Translation: CASSFNTGLGAGELFF. Filled out from reference TRBV5-1 and TRBJ2-2, the complete variable domain reads KAGVTQTPRYLIKTRGQQVTLSCSPISGHRSVSWYQQTPGQGLQFLFEYFSETQRNKGNFPGRFSGRQFSNSRSEMNVSTLELGDSALYLCASSFNTGLGAGELFFGEGSRLTVL.

This clonotype was detected only a few times. The chain links TRBV10-3 to TRBJ1-2; tentative D call: TRBD1 (6 bases). The CDR3 is made up of 12 amino acids. The V gene lost 9 bases and the J gene lost 4 bases, with 12 bases spanning the gap. The germline V gene has CDR1 ENHRY and CDR2 SYGVKD. DNA of the CDR3: TGTGCCATTCACACAGGGCGCTATGGCTACACCTTC. This translates into CAIHTGRYGYTF.